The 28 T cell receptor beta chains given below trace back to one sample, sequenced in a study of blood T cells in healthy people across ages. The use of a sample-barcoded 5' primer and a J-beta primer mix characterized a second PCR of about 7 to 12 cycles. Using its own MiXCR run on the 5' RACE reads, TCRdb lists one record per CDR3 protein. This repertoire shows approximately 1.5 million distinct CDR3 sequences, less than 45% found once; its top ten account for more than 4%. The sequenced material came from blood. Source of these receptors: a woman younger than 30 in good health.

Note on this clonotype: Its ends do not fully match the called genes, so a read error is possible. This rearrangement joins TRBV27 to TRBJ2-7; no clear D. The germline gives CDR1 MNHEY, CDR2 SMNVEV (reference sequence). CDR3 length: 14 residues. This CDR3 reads CASGLRGRAYEQYF. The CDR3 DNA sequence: TGTGCCAGCGGTTTAAGAGGTAGGGCCTACGAGCAGTACTTC.

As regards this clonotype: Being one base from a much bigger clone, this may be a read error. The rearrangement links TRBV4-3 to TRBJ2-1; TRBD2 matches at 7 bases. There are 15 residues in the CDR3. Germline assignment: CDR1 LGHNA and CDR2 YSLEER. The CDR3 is CVSSPRLADYNEQFF. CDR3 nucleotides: TGCGTCAGCAGCCCCCGACTAGCAGACTACAATGAGCAGTTCTTC.

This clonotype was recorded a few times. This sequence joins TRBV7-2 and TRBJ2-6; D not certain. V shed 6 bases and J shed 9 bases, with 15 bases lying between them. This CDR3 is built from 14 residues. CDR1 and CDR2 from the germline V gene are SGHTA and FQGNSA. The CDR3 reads CASRVPGFSNVLTF. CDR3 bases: TGTGCCAGCAGAGTTCCGGGTTTCAGCAACGTCCTGACTTTC. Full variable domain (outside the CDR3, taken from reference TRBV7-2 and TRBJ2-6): GAGVSQSPSNKVTEKGKDVELRCDPISGHTALYWYRQSLGQGLEFLIYFQGNSAPDKSGLPSDRFSAERTGGSVSTLTIQRTQQEDSAVYLCASRVPGFSNVLTFGAGSRLTVL.

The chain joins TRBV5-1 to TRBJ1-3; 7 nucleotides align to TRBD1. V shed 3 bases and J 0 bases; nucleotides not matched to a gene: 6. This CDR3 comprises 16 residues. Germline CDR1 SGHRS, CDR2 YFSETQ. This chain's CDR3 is CASSSVEGASGNTIYF. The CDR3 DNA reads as TGCGCCAGCAGCTCCGTGGAGGGGGCCTCTGGAAACACCATATATTTT.

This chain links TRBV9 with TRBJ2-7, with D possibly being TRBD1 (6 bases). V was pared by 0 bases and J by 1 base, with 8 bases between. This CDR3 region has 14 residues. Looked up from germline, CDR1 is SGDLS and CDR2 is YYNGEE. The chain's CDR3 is CASSVEQGSYEQYF. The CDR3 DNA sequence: TGTGCCAGCAGCGTAGAGCAGGGGTCCTACGAGCAGTACTTC.

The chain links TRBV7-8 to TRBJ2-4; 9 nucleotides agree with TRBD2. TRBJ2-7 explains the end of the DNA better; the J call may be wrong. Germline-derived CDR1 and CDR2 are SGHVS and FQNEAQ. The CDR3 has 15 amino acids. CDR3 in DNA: TGTGCCAGCAGCTTACTTTCTAGCGGGGATTACGAGCAGTACTTC. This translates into CASSLLSSGDYEQYF.

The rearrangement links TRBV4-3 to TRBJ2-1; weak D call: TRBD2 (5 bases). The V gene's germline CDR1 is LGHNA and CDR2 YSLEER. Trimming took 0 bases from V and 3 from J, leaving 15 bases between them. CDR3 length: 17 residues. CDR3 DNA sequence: TGCGCCAGCAGCCAAGATAGCGAGACTCAAGACTACAATGAGCAGTTCTTC. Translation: CASSQDSETQDYNEQFF.

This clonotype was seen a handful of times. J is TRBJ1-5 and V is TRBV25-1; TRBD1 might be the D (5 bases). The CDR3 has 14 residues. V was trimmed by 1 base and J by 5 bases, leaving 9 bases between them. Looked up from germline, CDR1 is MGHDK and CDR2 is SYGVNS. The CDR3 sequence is CASSELGGDQPQHF. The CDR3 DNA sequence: TGTGCCAGCAGTGAATTGGGAGGGGATCAGCCCCAGCATTTT.

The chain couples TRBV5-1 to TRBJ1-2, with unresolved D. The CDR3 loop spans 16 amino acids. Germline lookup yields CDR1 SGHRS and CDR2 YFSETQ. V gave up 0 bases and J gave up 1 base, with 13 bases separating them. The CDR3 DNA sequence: TGCGCCAGCAGCTTGGAGGACCCCGTTTTTAACTATGGCTACACCTTC. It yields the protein CASSLEDPVFNYGYTF.

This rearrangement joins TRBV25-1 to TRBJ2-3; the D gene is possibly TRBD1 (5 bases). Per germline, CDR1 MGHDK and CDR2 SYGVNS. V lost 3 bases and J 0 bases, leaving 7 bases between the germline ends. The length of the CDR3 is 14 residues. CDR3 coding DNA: TGTGCCAGCAGTGAGAGACAGAGCACAGATACGCAGTATTTT. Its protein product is CASSERQSTDTQYF.

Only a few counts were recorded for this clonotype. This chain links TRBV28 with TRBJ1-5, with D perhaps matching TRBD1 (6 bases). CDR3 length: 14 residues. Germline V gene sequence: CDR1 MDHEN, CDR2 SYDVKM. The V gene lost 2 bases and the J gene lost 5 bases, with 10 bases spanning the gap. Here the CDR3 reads CASSLTGNYQPQHF. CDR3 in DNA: TGTGCCAGCAGTTTAACAGGGAACTATCAGCCCCAGCATTTT.

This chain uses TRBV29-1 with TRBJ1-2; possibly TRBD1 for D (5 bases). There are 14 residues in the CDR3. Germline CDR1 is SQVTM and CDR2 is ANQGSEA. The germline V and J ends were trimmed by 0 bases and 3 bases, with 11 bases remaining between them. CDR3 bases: TGCAGCGTTGAAGACCCGGGGGAGGACTATGGCTACACCTTC. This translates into CSVEDPGEDYGYTF.

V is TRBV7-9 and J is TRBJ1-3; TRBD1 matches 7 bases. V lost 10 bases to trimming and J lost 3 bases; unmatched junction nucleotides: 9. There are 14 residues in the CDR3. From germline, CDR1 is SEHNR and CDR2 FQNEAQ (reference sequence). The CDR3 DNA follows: TGTGCCACCCCAGGGGGGGCAAGTGGAAACACCATATATTTT. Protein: CATPGGASGNTIYF. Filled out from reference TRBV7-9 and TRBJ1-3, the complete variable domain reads DTGVSQNPRHKITKRGQNVTFRCDPISEHNRLYWYRQTLGQGPEFLTYFQNEAQLEKSRLLSDRFSAERPKGSFSTLEIQRTEQGDSAMYLCATPGGASGNTIYFGEGSWLTVV.

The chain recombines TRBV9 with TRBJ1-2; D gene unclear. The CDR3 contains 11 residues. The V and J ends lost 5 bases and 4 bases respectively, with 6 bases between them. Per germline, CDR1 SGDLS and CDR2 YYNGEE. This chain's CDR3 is CASRDVYGYTF. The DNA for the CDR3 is TGTGCCAGCAGGGACGTCTATGGCTACACCTTC.

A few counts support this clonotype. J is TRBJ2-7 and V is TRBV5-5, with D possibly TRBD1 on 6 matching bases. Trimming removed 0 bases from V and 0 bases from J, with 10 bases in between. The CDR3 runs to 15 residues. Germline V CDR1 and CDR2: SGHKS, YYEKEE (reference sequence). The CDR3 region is CASSLEGTSSYEQYF. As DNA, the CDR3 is TGTGCCAGCAGCTTGGAAGGGACAAGCTCCTACGAGCAGTACTTC.

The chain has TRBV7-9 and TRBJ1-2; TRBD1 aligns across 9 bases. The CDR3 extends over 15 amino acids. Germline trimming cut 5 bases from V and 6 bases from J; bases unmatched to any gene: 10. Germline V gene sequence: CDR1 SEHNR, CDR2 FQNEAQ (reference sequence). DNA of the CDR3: TGTGCCAGCAGCCCTGGGACAGGGAGTCAGGATGGCTACACCTTC. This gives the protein CASSPGTGSQDGYTF. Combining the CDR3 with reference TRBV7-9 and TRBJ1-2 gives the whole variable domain DTGVSQNPRHKITKRGQNVTFRCDPISEHNRLYWYRQTLGQGPEFLTYFQNEAQLEKSRLLSDRFSAERPKGSFSTLEIQRTEQGDSAMYLCASSPGTGSQDGYTFGSGTRLTVV.

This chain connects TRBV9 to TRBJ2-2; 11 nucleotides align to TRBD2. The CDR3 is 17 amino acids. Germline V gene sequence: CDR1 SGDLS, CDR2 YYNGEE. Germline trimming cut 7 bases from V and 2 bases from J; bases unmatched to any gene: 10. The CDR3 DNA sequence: TGTGCCAGCGCCAAAACTAGCGGGGGACCTAACACCGGGGAGCTGTTTTTT. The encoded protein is CASAKTSGGPNTGELFF.

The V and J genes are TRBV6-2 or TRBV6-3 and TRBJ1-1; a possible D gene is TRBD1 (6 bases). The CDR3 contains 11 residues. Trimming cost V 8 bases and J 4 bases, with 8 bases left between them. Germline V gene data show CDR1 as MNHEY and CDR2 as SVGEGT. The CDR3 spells CASGQFTEAFF. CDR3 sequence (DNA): TGTGCCAGCGGACAGTTCACTGAAGCTTTCTTT.

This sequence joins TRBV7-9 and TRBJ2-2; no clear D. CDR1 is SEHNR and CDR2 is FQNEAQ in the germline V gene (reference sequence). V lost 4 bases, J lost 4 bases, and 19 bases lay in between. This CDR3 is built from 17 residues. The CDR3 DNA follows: TGTGCCAGCAGCTCCTTTGGTAAAACCGTAACCACCGGGGAGCTGTTTTTT. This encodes CASSSFGKTVTTGELFF.

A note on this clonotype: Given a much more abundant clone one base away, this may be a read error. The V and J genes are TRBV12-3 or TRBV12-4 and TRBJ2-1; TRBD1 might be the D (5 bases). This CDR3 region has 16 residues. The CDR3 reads CAGSSPGSHSYNEQFF. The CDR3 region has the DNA TGTGCCGGCAGTTCACCAGGGTCCCACTCCTACAATGAGCAGTTCTTC.

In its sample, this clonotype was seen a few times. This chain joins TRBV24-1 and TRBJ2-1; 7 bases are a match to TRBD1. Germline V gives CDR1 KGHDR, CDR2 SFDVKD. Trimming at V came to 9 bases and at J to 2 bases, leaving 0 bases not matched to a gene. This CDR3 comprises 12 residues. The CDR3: CATGTAYNEQFF. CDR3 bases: TGTGCCACCGGGACAGCCTACAATGAGCAGTTCTTC.

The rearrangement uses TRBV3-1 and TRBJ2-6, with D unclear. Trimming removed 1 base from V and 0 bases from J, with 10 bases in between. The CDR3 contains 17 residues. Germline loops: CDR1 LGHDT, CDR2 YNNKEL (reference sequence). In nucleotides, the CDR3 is TGTGCCAGCAGCCAAGTCTTAGGTAGCTCTGGGGCCAACGTCCTGACTTTC. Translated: CASSQVLGSSGANVLTF.

CDR3 bases: TGTGCCAGCAGCCAATCCCGGGACTCTCCCTACGAGCAGTACTTC. Translating it yields CASSQSRDSPYEQYF. The chain combines TRBV4-2 with TRBJ2-7, with TRBD2 as a possible D gene (6 bases). The length of the CDR3 is 15 residues. The germline V gene has CDR1 LGHNA and CDR2 YNFKEQ. V lost 2 bases and J 2 bases, leaving 13 bases between the germline ends.

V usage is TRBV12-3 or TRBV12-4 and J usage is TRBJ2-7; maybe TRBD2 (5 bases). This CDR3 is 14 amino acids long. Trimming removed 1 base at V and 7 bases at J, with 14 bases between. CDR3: CASSLERERDEQYF. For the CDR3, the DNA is TGTGCCAGCAGTTTAGAAAGGGAGAGAGATGAGCAGTACTTC.

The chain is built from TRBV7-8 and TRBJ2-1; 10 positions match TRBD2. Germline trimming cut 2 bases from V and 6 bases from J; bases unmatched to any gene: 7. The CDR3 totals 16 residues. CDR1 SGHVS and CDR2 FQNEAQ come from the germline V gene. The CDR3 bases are TGTGCCAGCAGCTTATTCCAATGGACTAGCGGCAATGAGCAGTTCTTC. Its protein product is CASSLFQWTSGNEQFF.

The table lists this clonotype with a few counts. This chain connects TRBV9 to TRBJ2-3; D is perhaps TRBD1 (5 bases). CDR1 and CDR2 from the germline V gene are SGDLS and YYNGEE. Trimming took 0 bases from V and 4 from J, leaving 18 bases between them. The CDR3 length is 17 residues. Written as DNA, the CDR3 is TGTGCCAGCAGCGTAGCTTCGAGGCAGGGTTTACCAGATACGCAGTATTTT. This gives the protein CASSVASRQGLPDTQYF.

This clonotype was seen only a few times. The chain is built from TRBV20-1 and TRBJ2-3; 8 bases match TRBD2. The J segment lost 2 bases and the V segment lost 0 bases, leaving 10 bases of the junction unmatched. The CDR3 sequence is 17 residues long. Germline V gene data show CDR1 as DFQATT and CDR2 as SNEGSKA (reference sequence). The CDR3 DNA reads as TGCAGTGCTAGAGATCGGCCGCCTAGCGGGTTCACAGATACGCAGTATTTT. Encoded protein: CSARDRPPSGFTDTQYF.

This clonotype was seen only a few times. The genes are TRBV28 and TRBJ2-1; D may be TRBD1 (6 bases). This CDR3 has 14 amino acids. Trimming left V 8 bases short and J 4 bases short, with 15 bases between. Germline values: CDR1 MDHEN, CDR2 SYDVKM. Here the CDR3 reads CASPPSDSYNEQFF. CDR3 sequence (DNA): TGTGCCAGCCCACCCTCGGACAGTTACAATGAGCAGTTCTTC.